The rows below give T cell receptor beta chains drawn from one sample of a study of blood T cell repertoires in COVID-19. TCRdb's table, derived via immunoSEQ multiplex PCR, lists solely in-frame clones and lacks some. The sample yields roughly 100,000 clones, roughly 90% seen once. The specimen sequenced was peripheral blood. These receptors were taken from a woman aged 70-85 years with acute or convalescent COVID-19. CDR3s include the opening cysteine and the closing phenylalanine or tryptophan.

>TRBV6-2/TRBV6-3|TRBJ2-3|16
CASSYSGLAGTDTQYF
>TRBV2|TRBJ1-2|12
CASSRENYGYTF
>TRBV5-1|TRBJ1-4|14
CASSRGGGVEKLFF
>TRBV18|TRBJ1-1|18
CASSPVGVQGAMNTEAFF
>TRBV2|TRBJ1-6|16
CASSHVTGSGNSPLHF
>TRBV3-1/TRBV3-2|TRBJ2-1|17
CASSQDPQIATYNEQFF
>TRBV23-1|TRBJ2-2|14
CASTGLNDTGELFF
>TRBV3-1/TRBV3-2|TRBJ2-5|14
CASSQDRGRETQYF
>TRBV29-1|TRBJ1-2|11
CSLQGAQGYTF
>TRBV5-1|TRBJ2-3|17
CASSTYLTDSSTDTQYF
>TRBV6-2/TRBV6-3|TRBJ2-3|12
CASSKQADTQYF